This TCR beta chain is from a study of blood T cells in healthy people across ages. For the second PCR, which ran for 7 to 11 cycles, a sample-barcoded 5' primer and a J-beta primer mix were used. TCRdb re-derived calls from the 5' RACE reads in MiXCR, one entry per CDR3 protein. The sample holds around 600,000 distinct CDR3 sequences, around 50% seen once. This clonotype was seen a handful of times. The target antigen is unknown. Study findings and constraints: Estimates drawn from one million T cells were deemed to understate diversity. Among T cells, TCR beta diversity per million cells dropped roughly linearly as age rose.

This CDR3 is built from 11 residues. Trimming took 5 bases from V and 9 from J, leaving 11 bases between them. In germline, CDR1 is SQVTM, CDR2 ANQGSEA. Donors each provided approximately 9.6 milliliters of peripheral blood. No fewer than 5 micrograms of total RNA were isolated from every sample. The chain carries TRBV29-1 and TRBJ2-1; maybe TRBD1 (5 bases). This TCR was recovered from an elderly man in good health. Sequenced: blood. As DNA, the CDR3 is TGCAGCGTTTGGACATCAGGTGAGCAGTTCTTC. Translation gives CSVWTSGEQFF.